In its sample, the clone carrying this T cell receptor (beta chain) was seen a few times. The antigen remains unidentified. This entry is derived from a study of human T cells and chemical hapten exposure. Study information: Mostly female, the patients presented with alopecia areata, totalis or universalis. Overall study results and limits: The formation of large CDR3 similarity clusters by expanded TCRs significantly exceeded that of controls.

The library tagged individual cDNA molecules with unique molecular identifiers. One entry per CDR3 protein results from TCRdb running MiXCR on the RACE reads. The data contain 150,000 to 200,000 distinct CDR3 sequences, around 15% of them singletons. The length of the CDR3 is 18 residues. Germline values: CDR1 MRHNA, CDR2 SNTAGT. Trimming removed 2 bases from V and 6 bases from J; junction bases left unmatched: 14. Sample time point: patch test 1, 2 weeks after DPC sensitization. Treatment noted: therapeutic diphenylcyclopropenone sensitization with weekly scalp DPC. Donors, patients with alopecia ranging from 18 to 70 years old and judged suitable for DPC, provided samples.

The source was whole blood, collected in connection with sensitization to the hapten diphenylcyclopropenone (DPC). This TCR was recovered from a woman aged 25-40 years with alopecia areata. Some clones in this sample may be carry-over from other donors' samples. The chain recombines TRBV6-4 with TRBJ1-2; 11 bases are a match to TRBD1. The CDR3 protein is CASSDIWTGGRRLDGYTF. As DNA, the CDR3 is TGTGCCAGCAGTGACATCTGGACAGGGGGCCGCCGACTGGATGGCTACACCTTC.